Shown below are 30 T cell receptor beta chains from a single sample sequenced in a study of beta chain features in type 1 diabetes. Regarding the study as a whole: Moderately but significantly shorter TCRB CDR3s were found in Type 1 diabetes patients in all four CD4+ subsets.

Antigen specificity for these receptors is unknown. Since all of the isolated RNA was reverse transcribed, expressed TCRB transcripts were what got sequenced. Only in-frame clones appear in the TCRdb table, and some are missing; sequencing was by immunoSEQ multiplex PCR. The sample lists approximately 600,000 clones, 9.5% to 15% occurring once. Sequencing was performed on naive CD4+ T cells from blood. Source of these receptors: a man aged 25-40 years with type 1 diabetes.

This clone was detected a few times. The gene calls are TRBV11-3 and TRBJ1-1; 12 nucleotides align to TRBD1. The germline V gene has CDR1 SGHNT and CDR2 YENEEA. With V trimmed by 5 bases and J by 7 bases, 11 bases remained unmatched. CDR3 length: 16 residues. The CDR3 protein is CASSQAGTGGEGEAFF. DNA for the CDR3: TGTGCCAGCAGCCAGGCCGGGACAGGGGGCGAAGGTGAAGCTTTCTTT. Variable domain in full (rest from reference TRBV11-3 and TRBJ1-1): EAGVVQSPRYKIIEKKQPVAFWCNPISGHNTLYWYLQNLGQGPELLIRYENEEAVDDSQLPKDRFSAERLKGVDSTLKIQPAELGDSAVYLCASSQAGTGGEGEAFFGQGTRLTVV.

The V call is TRBV19, the J call TRBJ2-5, with D possibly being TRBD2 (6 bases). Trimming pared 7 bases from V and 2 bases from J, leaving 11 bases between. Germline CDR1 reads LNHDA; CDR2 reads SQIVND (reference sequence). The CDR3 totals 13 residues. As DNA, the CDR3 is TGTGCCAGTAAAGCCGGGGGTCAAGAGACCCAGTACTTC. It codes for CASKAGGQETQYF.

The rearrangement uses TRBV6-5 and TRBJ1-6; D remains ambiguous. Germline V gene data show CDR1 as MNHEY and CDR2 as SVGAGI. This CDR3 contains 14 residues. V was shortened by 6 bases and J by 9 bases, with 15 bases between the two germline ends. The CDR3 nucleotides read TGTGCCAGCAGCCGCGGCAGCACCGGTTCACCCCTCCACTTT. Amino acids: CASSRGSTGSPLHF.

There are a few counts of this clone. Its ends do not fully match the called genes, so a read error is possible. The chain has TRBV20-1 and TRBJ2-1, with 7 bases identical to TRBD1. The CDR3 extends over 10 amino acids. CDR1 is DFQATT, CDR2 SNEGSKA, per germline (reference sequence). The CDR3 region is CSARLDRLIF. For the CDR3, the DNA is TGCAGTGCTAGACTGGACAGGTTAATCTTC.

This clone was seen only a few times. For the CDR3, the DNA is TGTGCCTGGAGAATCCCAGGTTTCTTGACTGGCTACACCTTC. It specifies CAWRIPGFLTGYTF. The chain combines TRBV30 with TRBJ1-2, with D unresolved. The V end lost 3 bases, the J end lost 7 bases, and 18 bases lay between the germline ends. Looked up from germline, CDR1 is GTSNPN and CDR2 is SVGIG (reference sequence). This CDR3 is 14 amino acids long.

This clone was counted a few times. This chain links TRBV9 with TRBJ2-7, with D hard to call. Trimming removed 3 bases from V and 3 bases from J, with 10 bases in between. Germline V gene lookup returns CDR1 SGDLS and CDR2 YYNGEE. The CDR3 loop spans 13 amino acids. In DNA form, the CDR3 reads TGTGCCAGCAGCGCTGCCGGCTACTACGAGCAGTACTTC. Translation: CASSAAGYYEQYF.

This clone was counted a few times. Other DNA sequences from this sample encode an identical CDR3 as well. The J gene is TRBJ2-3, the V gene TRBV5-1, with unresolved D. Germline values: CDR1 SGHRS, CDR2 YFSETQ. Between the trimmed V and J ends, which lost 2 bases and 6 bases, there was a span of 4 bases. The CDR3 runs 11 residues. The CDR3 sequence: CASSFTDTQYF. In DNA, the CDR3 is TGCGCCAGCAGCTTTACGGATACGCAGTATTTT.

This clone was observed a handful of times. The gene calls are TRBV4-3 and TRBJ1-2; a weak D match, TRBD1 (5 bases). Germline V gene sequence: CDR1 LGHNA, CDR2 YSLEER. This CDR3 spans 16 amino acids. Trimming took 2 bases from V and 5 from J, leaving 18 bases between them. The CDR3 sequence is CASSQQGAGQLYGYTF. CDR3 DNA: TGCGCCAGCAGCCAACAAGGAGCGGGGCAGCTGTATGGCTACACCTTC.

This clone has just a few counts. The chain carries TRBV28 and TRBJ1-4, with D perhaps TRBD1 (5 bases). Per the germline V gene, CDR1 is MDHEN and CDR2 is SYDVKM. The CDR3 totals 12 residues. The V end was cut by 6 bases, the J end by 8 bases, with 10 bases between. The CDR3 DNA reads TGTGCCAGCAGCTTCAACAGGGAAAAACTGTTTTTT. Residues: CASSFNREKLFF.

In this sample, this clone turned up a few times. V and J are TRBV9 and TRBJ2-1; no definite D call. The V end lost 0 bases, the J end lost 4 bases, and 14 bases lay between the germline ends. CDR1 is SGDLS, CDR2 YYNGEE, per germline. CDR3 length: 16 amino acids. CDR3: CASSVGQSNLYNEQFF. DNA of the CDR3: TGTGCCAGCAGCGTAGGTCAGTCTAATTTGTACAATGAGCAGTTCTTC.

This clone was counted between two and nine times. The rearrangement links TRBV29-1 to TRBJ1-2; the match to TRBD1 covers 7 bases. Trimming cost V 2 bases and J 0 bases; bases outside gene matches: 9. This CDR3 has 16 amino acids. Germline V CDR1 and CDR2: SQVTM, ANQGSEA. The CDR3 nucleotides read TGCAGCGTTGAAAGACAGGGAGAAGCTTCTAACTATGGCTACACCTTC. Residues: CSVERQGEASNYGYTF.

This clone has just a few counts. This chain links TRBV6-1 with TRBJ2-1; D ambiguous. Trimming left V 2 bases short and J 10 bases short, with 6 bases between. Germline V gene sequence: CDR1 MNHNS, CDR2 SASEGT. The length of the CDR3 is 11 residues. This CDR3 is CASSEWREQFF. In nucleotides, the CDR3 is TGTGCCAGCAGTGAATGGCGGGAGCAGTTCTTC.

J is TRBJ2-5 and V is TRBV6-1; TRBD1 might be the D (6 bases). This CDR3 has 14 amino acids. The ends were cut back, 8 bases at V and 3 bases at J, with 16 bases in the middle. In germline, CDR1 is MNHNS, CDR2 SASEGT. The DNA of the CDR3 is TGTGCCAGCTGCCGGGGACACCCAGAAGAGACCCAGTACTTC. The encoded protein is CASCRGHPEETQYF.

This clone showed up just a few times. The chain has TRBV7-9 and TRBJ2-7; 7 bases agree with TRBD1. The CDR3 totals 15 residues. The V gene's germline CDR1 is SEHNR and CDR2 FQNEAQ (reference sequence). V dropped 7 bases and J dropped 4; count of bases not matched to a gene: 13. The DNA of the CDR3 is TGTGCCAGCATCCATTCCGGGACAGAGAAGTACGAGCAGTACTTC. Its protein is CASIHSGTEKYEQYF. Full variable domain (outside the CDR3, taken from reference TRBV7-9 and TRBJ2-7): DTGVSQNPRHKITKRGQNVTFRCDPISEHNRLYWYRQTLGQGPEFLTYFQNEAQLEKSRLLSDRFSAERPKGSFSTLEIQRTEQGDSAMYLCASIHSGTEKYEQYFGPGTRLTVT.

The gene calls are TRBV9 and TRBJ2-7; possibly TRBD2 for D (5 bases). There are 15 residues in the CDR3. V lost 4 bases, J lost 2 bases, and 16 bases lay in between. Germline CDR1 is SGDLS and CDR2 is YYNGEE. CDR3 residues: CASSPRREVPYEQYF. CDR3 nucleotide sequence: TGTGCCAGCAGCCCTAGACGGGAAGTTCCCTACGAGCAGTACTTC.

This clone was counted between two and nine times. This chain connects TRBV19 to TRBJ1-6; tentative D call: TRBD1 (6 bases). Germline V gene lookup returns CDR1 LNHDA and CDR2 SQIVND (reference sequence). V lost 6 bases, J lost 0 bases, and 18 bases lay in between. This CDR3 spans 18 amino acids. This CDR3 reads CASRSSSGVPSYNSPLHF. The CDR3 coding sequence is TGTGCCAGTAGGTCTTCTTCAGGGGTGCCCTCCTATAATTCACCCCTCCACTTT.

The chain links TRBV14 to TRBJ2-1, with D hard to call. The germline V gene encodes CDR1 SGHDN and CDR2 FVKESK. This CDR3 comprises 15 residues. The ends were cut back, 5 bases at V and 6 bases at J, with 17 bases in the middle. The CDR3 nucleotides read TGTGCCAGCAGCTCACCCGGGTCTTTTCGCAATGAGCAGTTCTTC. This sequence encodes CASSSPGSFRNEQFF.

This clone showed up just a few times. The V gene is TRBV20-1, the J gene TRBJ2-2; D is uncertain. Trimming cost V 1 base and J 7 bases, with 4 bases left between them. The CDR3 totals 11 residues. Germline V gene data show CDR1 as DFQATT and CDR2 as SNEGSKA (reference sequence). In DNA, the CDR3 is TGCAGTGCTAGAGGAGACGGGGAGCTGTTTTTT. Its translation is CSARGDGELFF.

This clone was seen a few times. The rearrangement links TRBV10-3 to TRBJ2-2; D unresolved. The V end was cut by 3 bases, the J end by 0 bases, with 8 bases between. The germline V gene has CDR1 ENHRY and CDR2 SYGVKD. The CDR3 is 15 amino acids. This CDR3 is CAISEGPSNTGELFF. The CDR3 bases are TGTGCCATCAGTGAAGGGCCGTCGAACACCGGGGAGCTGTTTTTT.

This clone was seen only a few times. The chain employs TRBV19 and TRBJ2-1; 12 nucleotides agree with TRBD2. This CDR3 spans 15 amino acids. Germline-derived CDR1 and CDR2 are LNHDA and SQIVND (reference sequence). Germline trimming cut 4 bases from V and 7 bases from J; bases unmatched to any gene: 5. The CDR3 coding sequence is TGTGCCAGTAGTACGACTAGCGGGGGATATAATGAGCAGTTCTTC. It translates to CASSTTSGGYNEQFF.

For this clone: Within the sample, other DNA sequences also encode this same CDR3. The chain employs TRBV5-1 and TRBJ2-3; TRBD2 matches 11 bases. V gave up 5 bases and J gave up 1 base; unmatched junction bases: 6. Germline CDR1 and CDR2: SGHRS and YFSETQ. The CDR3 has 16 amino acids. The DNA of the CDR3 is TGCGCCAGCAGTCTTGGGACTAGCGGAGGCACAGATACGCAGTATTTT. This gives the protein CASSLGTSGGTDTQYF. The variable domain in full, with the rest retrieved from reference TRBV5-1 and TRBJ2-3, is KAGVTQTPRYLIKTRGQQVTLSCSPISGHRSVSWYQQTPGQGLQFLFEYFSETQRNKGNFPGRFSGRQFSNSRSEMNVSTLELGDSALYLCASSLGTSGGTDTQYFGPGTRLTVL.

The rearrangement links TRBV5-4 to TRBJ2-7, with D hard to call. Germline V CDR1 and CDR2: SGHNT, YYREEE (reference sequence). Trimming took off 2 bases at V and 2 bases at J, with 8 bases between the two ends. This CDR3 has 13 residues. The CDR3 bases are TGTGCCAGCAGCTTCGATTTCACCTACGAGCAGTACTTC. Its protein is CASSFDFTYEQYF. Full variable domain (missing parts from reference TRBV5-4 and TRBJ2-7): ETGVTQSPTHLIKTRGQQVTLRCSSQSGHNTVSWYQQALGQGPQFIFQYYREEENGRGNFPPRFSGLQFPNYSSELNVNALELDDSALYLCASSFDFTYEQYFGPGTRLTVT.

The sample holds a few counts of this clone. The gene calls are TRBV2 and TRBJ2-2, with 8 bases identical to TRBD1. The CDR3 spans 16 residues. Germline V lookup: CDR1 SNHLY, CDR2 FYNNEI. V dropped 2 bases and J dropped 1; count of bases not matched to a gene: 3. Here the CDR3 reads CASSETGQGNTGELFF. The CDR3 DNA reads TGTGCCAGCAGTGAAACAGGACAGGGGAACACCGGGGAGCTGTTTTTT. Supplemented by reference TRBV2 and TRBJ2-2, the full variable domain reads EPEVTQTPSHQVTQMGQEVILRCVPISNHLYFYWYRQILGQKVEFLVSFYNNEISEKSEIFDDQFSVERPDGSNFTLKIRSTKLEDSAMYFCASSETGQGNTGELFFGEGSRLTVL.

The V and J genes are TRBV6-1 and TRBJ2-5; 9 nucleotides align to TRBD1. This CDR3 is built from 14 residues. The trim removed 5 bases at V and 4 bases at J, leaving 5 bases unmatched. Germline CDR1 reads MNHNS; CDR2 reads SASEGT. This CDR3 is CASSLQGALETQYF. CDR3 bases: TGTGCCAGCAGTTTACAGGGGGCCCTAGAGACCCAGTACTTC.

The chain couples TRBV5-1 to TRBJ2-6; D is possibly TRBD1 (5 bases). The length of the CDR3 is 16 residues. CDR1 is SGHRS, CDR2 YFSETQ, per germline. With 2 bases removed from V and 2 bases from J, the gap between germline ends came to 11 bases. The CDR3 coding sequence is TGCGCCAGCAGCTTTCTGCTACAGGCTGGGGCCAACGTCCTGACTTTC. Translating gives CASSFLLQAGANVLTF.

The chain employs TRBV5-4 and TRBJ2-2; 10 positions match TRBD2. CDR3 size: 17 residues. Trimming took 4 bases from V and 0 from J; bases not matched to a gene: 6. The germline V gene encodes CDR1 SGHNT and CDR2 YYREEE (reference sequence). In DNA, the CDR3 is TGTGCCAGCAGCCCTCCTAGCGGGGGCGCGAACACCGGGGAGCTGTTTTTT. It encodes CASSPPSGGANTGELFF.

This chain connects TRBV6-5 to TRBJ1-2; no firm D call. From germline, CDR1 is MNHEY and CDR2 SVGAGI. The CDR3 covers 11 residues. V shed 5 bases and J shed 8 bases, with 9 bases lying between them. CDR3 protein: CASSGLRGYTF. Here the CDR3 DNA reads TGTGCCAGCAGTGGGCTTCGCGGCTACACCTTC.

The rearrangement uses TRBV6-6 and TRBJ2-1; D might be TRBD2 (5 bases). In germline, CDR1 is MNHNY, CDR2 SVGAGI (reference sequence). The CDR3 spans 14 residues. Trimming shortened V by 5 bases and J by 8 bases, and 16 bases separated the two germline ends. The CDR3 loop is CASSLREGRHEQFF. In DNA form, the CDR3 reads TGTGCCAGCAGTCTCAGAGAGGGTAGGCATGAGCAGTTCTTC.

This clone was observed a handful of times. Other DNA sequences in this sample translate to the same CDR3. This sequence joins TRBV7-9 and TRBJ2-7; D not resolved. This CDR3 spans 13 amino acids. Germline V gives CDR1 SEHNR, CDR2 FQNEAQ (reference sequence). V gave up 0 bases and J gave up 0 bases, with 3 bases separating them. CDR3 DNA: TGTGCCAGCAGCTTAGCCGGCTCCTACGAGCAGTACTTC. Translated: CASSLAGSYEQYF.

A few counts support this clone. The chain links TRBV11-2 to TRBJ2-7, with D possibly matching TRBD2 (6 bases). The CDR3 consists of 15 residues. The germline CDR1 and CDR2 sequences are SGHAT and FQNNGV. V was clipped by 2 bases and J by 1 base, with 12 bases between them. CDR3 DNA: TGTGCCAGCAGCTTAATGGCGGGGAATTCCTACGAGCAGTACTTC. This translates into CASSLMAGNSYEQYF.